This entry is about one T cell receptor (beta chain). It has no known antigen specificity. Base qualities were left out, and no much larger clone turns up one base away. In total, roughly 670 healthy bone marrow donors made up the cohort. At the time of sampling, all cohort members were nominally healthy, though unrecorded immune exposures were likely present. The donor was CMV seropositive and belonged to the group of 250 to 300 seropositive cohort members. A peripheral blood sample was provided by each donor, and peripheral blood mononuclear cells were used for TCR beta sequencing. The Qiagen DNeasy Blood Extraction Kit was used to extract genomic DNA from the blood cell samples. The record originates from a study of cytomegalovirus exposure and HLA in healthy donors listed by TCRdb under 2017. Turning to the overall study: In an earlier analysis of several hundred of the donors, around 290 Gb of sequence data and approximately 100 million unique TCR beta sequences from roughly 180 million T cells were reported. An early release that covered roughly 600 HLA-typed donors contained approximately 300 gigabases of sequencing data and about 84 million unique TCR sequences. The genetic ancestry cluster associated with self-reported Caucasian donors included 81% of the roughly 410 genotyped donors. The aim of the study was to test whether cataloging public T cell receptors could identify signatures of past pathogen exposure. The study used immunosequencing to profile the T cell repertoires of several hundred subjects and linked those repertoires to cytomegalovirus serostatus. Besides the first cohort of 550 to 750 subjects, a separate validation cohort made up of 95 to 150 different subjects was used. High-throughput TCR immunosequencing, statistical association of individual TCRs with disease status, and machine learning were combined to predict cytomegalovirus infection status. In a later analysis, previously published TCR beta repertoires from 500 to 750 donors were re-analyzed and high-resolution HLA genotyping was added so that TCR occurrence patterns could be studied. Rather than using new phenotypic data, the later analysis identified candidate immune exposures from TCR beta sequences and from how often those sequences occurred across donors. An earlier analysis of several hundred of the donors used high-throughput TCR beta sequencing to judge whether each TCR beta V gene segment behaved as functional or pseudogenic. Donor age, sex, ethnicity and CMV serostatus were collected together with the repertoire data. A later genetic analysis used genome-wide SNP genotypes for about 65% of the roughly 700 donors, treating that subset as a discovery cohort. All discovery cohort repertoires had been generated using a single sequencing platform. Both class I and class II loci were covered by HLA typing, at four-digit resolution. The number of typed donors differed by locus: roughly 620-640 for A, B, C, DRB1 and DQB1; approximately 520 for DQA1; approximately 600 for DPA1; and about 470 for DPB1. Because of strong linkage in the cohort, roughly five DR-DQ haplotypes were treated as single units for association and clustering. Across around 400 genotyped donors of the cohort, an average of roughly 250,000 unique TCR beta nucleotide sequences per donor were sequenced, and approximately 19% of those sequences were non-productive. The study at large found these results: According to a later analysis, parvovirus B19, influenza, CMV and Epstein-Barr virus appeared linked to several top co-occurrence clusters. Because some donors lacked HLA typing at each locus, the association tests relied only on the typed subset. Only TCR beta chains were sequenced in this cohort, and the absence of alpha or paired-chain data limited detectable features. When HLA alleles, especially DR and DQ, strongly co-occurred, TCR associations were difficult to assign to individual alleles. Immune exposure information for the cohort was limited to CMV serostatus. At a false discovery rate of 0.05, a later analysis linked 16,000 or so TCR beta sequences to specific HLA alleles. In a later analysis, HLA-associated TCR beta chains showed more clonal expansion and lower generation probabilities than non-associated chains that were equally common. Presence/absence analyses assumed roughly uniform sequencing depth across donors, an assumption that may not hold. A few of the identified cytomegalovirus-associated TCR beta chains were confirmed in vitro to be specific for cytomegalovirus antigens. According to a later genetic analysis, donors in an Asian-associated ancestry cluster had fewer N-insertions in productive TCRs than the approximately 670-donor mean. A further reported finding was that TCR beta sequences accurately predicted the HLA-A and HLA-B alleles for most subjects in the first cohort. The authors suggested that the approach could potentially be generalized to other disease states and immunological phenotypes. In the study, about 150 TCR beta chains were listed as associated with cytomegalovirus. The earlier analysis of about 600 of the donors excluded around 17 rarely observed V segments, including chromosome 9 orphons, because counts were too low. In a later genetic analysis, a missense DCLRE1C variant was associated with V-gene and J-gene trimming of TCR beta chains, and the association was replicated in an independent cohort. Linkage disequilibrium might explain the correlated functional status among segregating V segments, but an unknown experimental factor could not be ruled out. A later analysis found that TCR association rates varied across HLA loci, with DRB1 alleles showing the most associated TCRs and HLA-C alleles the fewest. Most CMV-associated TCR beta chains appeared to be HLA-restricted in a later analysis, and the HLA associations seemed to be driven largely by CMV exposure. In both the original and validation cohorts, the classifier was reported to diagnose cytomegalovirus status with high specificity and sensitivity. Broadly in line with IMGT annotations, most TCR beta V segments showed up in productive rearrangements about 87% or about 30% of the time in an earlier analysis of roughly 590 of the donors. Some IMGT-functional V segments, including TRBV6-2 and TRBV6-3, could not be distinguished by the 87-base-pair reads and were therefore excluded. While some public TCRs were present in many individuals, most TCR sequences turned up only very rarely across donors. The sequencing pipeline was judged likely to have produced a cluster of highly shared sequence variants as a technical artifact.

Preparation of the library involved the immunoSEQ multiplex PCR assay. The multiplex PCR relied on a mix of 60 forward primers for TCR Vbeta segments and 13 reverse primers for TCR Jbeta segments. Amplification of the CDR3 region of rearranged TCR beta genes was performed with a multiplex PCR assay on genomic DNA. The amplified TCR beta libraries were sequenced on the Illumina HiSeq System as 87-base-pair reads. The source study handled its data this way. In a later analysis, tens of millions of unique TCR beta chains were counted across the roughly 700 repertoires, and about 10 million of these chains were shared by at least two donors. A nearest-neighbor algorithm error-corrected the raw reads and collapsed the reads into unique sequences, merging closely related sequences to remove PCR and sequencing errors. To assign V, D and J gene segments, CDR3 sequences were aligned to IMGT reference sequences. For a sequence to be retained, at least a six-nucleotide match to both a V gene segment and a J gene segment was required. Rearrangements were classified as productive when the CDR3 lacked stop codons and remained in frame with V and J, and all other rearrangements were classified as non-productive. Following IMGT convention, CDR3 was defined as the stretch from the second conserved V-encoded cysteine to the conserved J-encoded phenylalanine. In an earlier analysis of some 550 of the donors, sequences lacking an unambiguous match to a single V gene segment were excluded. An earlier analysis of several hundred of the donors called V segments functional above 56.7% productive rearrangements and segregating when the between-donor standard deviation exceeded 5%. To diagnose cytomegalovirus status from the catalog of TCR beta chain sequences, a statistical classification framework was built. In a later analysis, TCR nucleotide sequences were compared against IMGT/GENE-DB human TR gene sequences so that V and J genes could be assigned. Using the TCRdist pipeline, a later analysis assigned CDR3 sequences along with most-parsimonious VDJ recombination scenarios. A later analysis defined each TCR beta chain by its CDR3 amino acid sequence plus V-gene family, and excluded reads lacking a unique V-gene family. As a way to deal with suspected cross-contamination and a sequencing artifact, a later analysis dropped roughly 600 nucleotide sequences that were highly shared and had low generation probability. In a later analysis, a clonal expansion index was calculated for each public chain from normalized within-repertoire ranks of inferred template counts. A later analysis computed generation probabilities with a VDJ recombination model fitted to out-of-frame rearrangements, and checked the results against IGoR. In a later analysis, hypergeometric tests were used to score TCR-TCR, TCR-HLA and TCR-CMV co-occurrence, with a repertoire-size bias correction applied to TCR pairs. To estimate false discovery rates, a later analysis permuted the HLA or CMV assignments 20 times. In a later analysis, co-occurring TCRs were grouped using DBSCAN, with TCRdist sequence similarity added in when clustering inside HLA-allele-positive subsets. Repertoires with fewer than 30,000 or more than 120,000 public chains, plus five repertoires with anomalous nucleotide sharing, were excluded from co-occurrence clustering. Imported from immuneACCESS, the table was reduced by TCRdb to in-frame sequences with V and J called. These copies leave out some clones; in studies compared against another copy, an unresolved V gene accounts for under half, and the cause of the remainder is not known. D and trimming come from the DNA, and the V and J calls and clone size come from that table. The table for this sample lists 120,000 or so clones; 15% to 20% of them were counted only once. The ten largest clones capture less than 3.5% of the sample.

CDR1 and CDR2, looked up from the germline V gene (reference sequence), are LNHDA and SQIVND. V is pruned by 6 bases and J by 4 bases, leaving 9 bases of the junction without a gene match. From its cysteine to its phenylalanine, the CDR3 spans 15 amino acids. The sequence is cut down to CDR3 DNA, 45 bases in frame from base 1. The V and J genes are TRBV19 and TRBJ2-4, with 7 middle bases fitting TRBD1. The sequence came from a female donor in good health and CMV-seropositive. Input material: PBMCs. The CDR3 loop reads CASSVEDRRKNIQYF. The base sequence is TGTGCCAGTAGCGTAGAGGACAGGAGGAAAAACATTCAGTACTTC.